Presented here are 10 T cell receptor beta chains from one specimen sequenced in a study of blood T cell repertoires in COVID-19. The protocol was immunoSEQ multiplex PCR, while the TCRdb copy is restricted to in-frame clones and leaves out a portion. The sample lists some 140,000 clones, approximately 84% seen once, with 4.5% to 6% in the top ten. The sample consisted of PBMCs or T cells enriched from blood (not recorded which). The receptor source for this set is a man aged 35 to 55 with acute COVID-19.

The chain recombines TRBV18 with TRBJ1-1, with D possibly TRBD1 on 6 matching bases. CDR1 is KGHSH, CDR2 LQKENI, per germline. Trimming pared 6 bases from V and 1 base from J, leaving 9 bases between. CDR3 size: 13 residues. The CDR3 protein is CASSLQGNTEAFF. As DNA, the CDR3 is TGTGCCAGCTCGCTACAGGGGAACACTGAAGCTTTCTTT.

The chain employs TRBV5-6 and TRBJ2-1; 10 positions agree with TRBD1. This CDR3 comprises 15 residues. Germline CDR1 SGHDT, CDR2 YYEEEE. The ends lost 3 bases at V and 8 bases at J; junction bases unmatched: 8. In nucleotides, the CDR3 is TGTGCCAGCAGCTCGTTAGGACAGGGGGAGGATGAGCAGTTCTTC. This gives the protein CASSSLGQGEDEQFF. Together with reference TRBV5-6 and TRBJ2-1, the CDR3 gives the full variable domain: DAGVTQSPTHLIKTRGQQVTLRCSPKSGHDTVSWYQQALGQGPQFIFQYYEEEERQRGNFPDRFSGHQFPNYSSELNVNALLLGDSALYLCASSSLGQGEDEQFFGPGTRLTVL.

This chain joins TRBV28 and TRBJ2-3; the D is unclear. CDR1 and CDR2 (germline): MDHEN, SYDVKM. CDR3 length: 11 residues. With 5 bases removed from V and 5 bases from J, the gap between germline ends came to 5 bases. Written as DNA, the CDR3 is TGTGCCAGCAGTGTTCAAGATACGCAGTATTTT. Protein: CASSVQDTQYF.

The chain couples TRBV7-2 to TRBJ2-3, with 8 bases fitting TRBD2. The CDR3 sequence is 16 residues long. The germline V gene has CDR1 SGHTA and CDR2 FQGNSA. Trimming cost V 4 bases and J 0 bases; bases outside gene matches: 6. The CDR3 is CASSSASGWSTDTQYF. The CDR3 DNA reads as TGTGCCAGCAGCTCCGCTAGCGGGTGGAGCACAGATACGCAGTATTTT.

The chain recombines TRBV28 with TRBJ2-7; weak D call: TRBD1 (5 bases). This CDR3 has 18 amino acids. The germline CDR1 and CDR2 sequences are MDHEN and SYDVKM. The V end lost 3 bases, the J end lost 5 bases, and 26 bases lay between the germline ends. CDR3 nucleotide sequence: TGTGCCAGCAGTTTTATAGGGGTGGCAGACCTAGTGCGGAACGAGCAGTACTTC. It encodes CASSFIGVADLVRNEQYF.

The CDR3 nucleotides are TGCGCCAGCAGTCACGGGAGGGGGTTCGTTTACGGCGATGAGCAGTTCTTC. This codes for CASSHGRGFVYGDEQFF. The chain uses TRBV10-1 and TRBJ2-1, with 8 positions matching TRBD2. V dropped 5 bases and J dropped 8; count of bases not matched to a gene: 17. Germline V lookup: CDR1 WNHNN, CDR2 SYGVQD (reference sequence). There are 17 residues in the CDR3.

This chain connects TRBV4-3 to TRBJ2-1, with a tentative D call TRBD2 (7 bases). V lost 0 bases and J 4 bases, leaving 13 bases between the germline ends. The CDR3 covers 16 residues. Looked up from germline, CDR1 is LGHNA and CDR2 is YSLEER. CDR3 sequence: CASSQDVGGGYNEQFF. CDR3 coding DNA: TGCGCCAGCAGCCAAGATGTAGGGGGGGGGTACAATGAGCAGTTCTTC.

The table lists this clone with a count of one. The rearrangement joins TRBV7-8 to TRBJ2-3, with 7 positions matching TRBD2. Germline V gene lookup returns CDR1 SGHVS and CDR2 FQNEAQ. Losses at the gene ends were 5 bases for V and 0 bases for J; bases not matched to a gene: 11. This CDR3 comprises 17 residues. In nucleotides, the CDR3 is TGTGCCAGCAGCCCAACTCTAGCGGCTTCTAGCACAGATACGCAGTATTTT. Translation gives CASSPTLAASSTDTQYF. The full variable domain, its missing parts supplied by reference TRBV7-8 and TRBJ2-3, is GAGVSQSPRYKVAKRGQDVALRCDPISGHVSLFWYQQALGQGPEFLTYFQNEAQLDKSGLPSDRFFAERPEGSVSTLKIQRTQQEDSAVYLCASSPTLAASSTDTQYFGPGTRLTVL.

The CDR3: CASKRQGSGTDTQYF. Here the CDR3 DNA reads TGTGCCAGCAAACGACAGGGAAGCGGCACAGATACGCAGTATTTT. V usage is TRBV6-5 and J usage is TRBJ2-3, with TRBD1 matching 7 bases. This CDR3 spans 15 amino acids. Trimming cost V 7 bases and J 1 base; bases outside gene matches: 8. CDR1 and CDR2 (germline): MNHEY, SVGAGI.

This chain joins TRBV4-3 and TRBJ1-2; TRBD1 aligns across 12 bases. The CDR3 covers 15 residues. The V gene end was trimmed by 4 bases and the J gene end by 4 bases; junction bases not matched to a gene: 4. Germline CDR1 is LGHNA and CDR2 is YSLEER. Written as DNA, the CDR3 is TGCGCCAGCAGCCGAGGGACAGGGGGCACCTATGGCTACACCTTC. This sequence encodes CASSRGTGGTYGYTF.